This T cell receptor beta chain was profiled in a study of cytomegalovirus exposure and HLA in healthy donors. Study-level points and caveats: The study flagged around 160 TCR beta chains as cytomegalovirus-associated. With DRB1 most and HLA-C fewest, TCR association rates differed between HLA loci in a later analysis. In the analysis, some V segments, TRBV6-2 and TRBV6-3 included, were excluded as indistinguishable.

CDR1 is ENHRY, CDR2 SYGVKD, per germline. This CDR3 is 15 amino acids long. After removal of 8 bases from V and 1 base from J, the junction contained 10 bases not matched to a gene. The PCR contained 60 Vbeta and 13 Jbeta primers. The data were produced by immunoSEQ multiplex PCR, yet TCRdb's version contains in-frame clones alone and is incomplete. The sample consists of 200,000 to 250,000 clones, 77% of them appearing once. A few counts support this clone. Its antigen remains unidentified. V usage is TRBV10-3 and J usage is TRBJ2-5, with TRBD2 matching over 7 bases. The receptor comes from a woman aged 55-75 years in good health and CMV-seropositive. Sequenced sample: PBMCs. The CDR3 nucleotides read TGTGCCATCCGGCGACTAGCCGCAACCCAAGAGACCCAGTACTTC. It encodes CAIRRLAATQETQYF.